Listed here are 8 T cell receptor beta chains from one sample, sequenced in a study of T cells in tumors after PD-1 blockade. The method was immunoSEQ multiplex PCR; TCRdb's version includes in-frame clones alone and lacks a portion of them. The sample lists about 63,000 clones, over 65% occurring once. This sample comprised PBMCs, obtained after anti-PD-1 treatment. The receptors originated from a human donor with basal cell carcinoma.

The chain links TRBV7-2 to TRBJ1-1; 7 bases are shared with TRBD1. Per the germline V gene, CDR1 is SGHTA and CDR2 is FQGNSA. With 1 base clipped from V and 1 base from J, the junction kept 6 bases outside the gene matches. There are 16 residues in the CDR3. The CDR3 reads CASSLDGGGRNTEAFF. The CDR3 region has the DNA TGTGCCAGCAGCTTAGACGGAGGGGGCAGGAACACTGAAGCTTTCTTT.

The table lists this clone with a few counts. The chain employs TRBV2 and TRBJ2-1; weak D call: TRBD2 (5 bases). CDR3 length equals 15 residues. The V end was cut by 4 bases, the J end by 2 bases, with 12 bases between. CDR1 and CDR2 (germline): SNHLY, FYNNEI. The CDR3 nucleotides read TGTGCCAGCAGTGTTTCCAAACTAGCCTACAATGAGCAGTTCTTC. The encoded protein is CASSVSKLAYNEQFF.

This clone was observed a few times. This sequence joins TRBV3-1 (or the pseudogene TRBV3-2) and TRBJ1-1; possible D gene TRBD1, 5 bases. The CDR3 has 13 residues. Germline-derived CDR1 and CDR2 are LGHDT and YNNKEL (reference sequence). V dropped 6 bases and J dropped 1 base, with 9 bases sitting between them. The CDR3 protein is CASSSDKNTEAFF. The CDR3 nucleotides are TGTGCCAGCAGTTCGGACAAGAACACTGAAGCTTTCTTT.

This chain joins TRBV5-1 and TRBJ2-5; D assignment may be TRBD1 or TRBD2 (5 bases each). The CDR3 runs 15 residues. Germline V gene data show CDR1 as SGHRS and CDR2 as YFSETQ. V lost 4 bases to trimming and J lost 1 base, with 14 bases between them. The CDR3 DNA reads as TGCGCCAGCAGCCTAGGGACCACTACCCAAGAGACCCAGTACTTC. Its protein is CASSLGTTTQETQYF.

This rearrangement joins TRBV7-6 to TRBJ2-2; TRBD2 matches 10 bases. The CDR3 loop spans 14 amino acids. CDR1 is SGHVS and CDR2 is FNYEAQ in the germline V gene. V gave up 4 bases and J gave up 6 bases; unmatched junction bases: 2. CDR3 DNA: TGTGCCAGCAGCTCAGCGGGGGGGGCCGGGGAGCTGTTTTTT. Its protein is CASSSAGGAGELFF.

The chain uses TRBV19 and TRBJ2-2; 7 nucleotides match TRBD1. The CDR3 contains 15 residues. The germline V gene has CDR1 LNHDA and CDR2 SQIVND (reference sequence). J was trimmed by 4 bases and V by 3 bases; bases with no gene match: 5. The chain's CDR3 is CASSIMPGGTGELFF. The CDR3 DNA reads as TGTGCCAGTAGTATTATGCCAGGGGGCACCGGGGAGCTGTTTTTT.

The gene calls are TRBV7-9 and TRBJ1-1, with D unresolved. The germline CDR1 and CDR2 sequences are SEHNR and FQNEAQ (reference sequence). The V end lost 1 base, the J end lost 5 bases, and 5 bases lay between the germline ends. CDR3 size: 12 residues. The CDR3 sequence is CASSLGETEAFF. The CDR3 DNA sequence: TGTGCCAGCAGCTTAGGGGAGACTGAAGCTTTCTTT.

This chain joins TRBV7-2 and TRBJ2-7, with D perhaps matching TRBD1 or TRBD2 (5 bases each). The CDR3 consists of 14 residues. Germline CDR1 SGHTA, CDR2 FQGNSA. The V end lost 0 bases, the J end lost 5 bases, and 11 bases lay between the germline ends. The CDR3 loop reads CASSLAGRDHEQYF. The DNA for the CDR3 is TGTGCCAGCAGCTTAGCGGGTAGGGACCACGAGCAGTACTTC.